Listed here are 3 T cell receptor beta chains from one sample, sequenced in a study of cytomegalovirus exposure and HLA in healthy donors. The PCR had 60 Vbeta and 13 Jbeta primers. Data came from immunoSEQ multiplex PCR; TCRdb stores just in-frame clones and leaves some out. The data contain about 110,000 clones, 55% to 75% of them singletons. Sequenced: PBMCs. The receptors derive from a woman between 70 and 85 years old in good health and CMV-seropositive.

V and J are TRBV7-8 and TRBJ2-7; possible D gene TRBD2, 5 bases. This CDR3 region has 12 residues. Trimming took off 3 bases at V and 7 bases at J, with 10 bases between the two ends. Germline loops: CDR1 SGHVS, CDR2 FQNEAQ. The CDR3 DNA follows: TGTGCCAGCAGCTTTTCGACGGGGGAGCAGTACTTC. Translating it yields CASSFSTGEQYF.

The CDR3 coding sequence is TGTGCCAGCAGCACCACCGGAAGGACAGGGTACTCTGGAAACACCATATATTTT. This codes for CASSTTGRTGYSGNTIYF. The chain recombines TRBV7-2 with TRBJ1-3, with 8 bases matching TRBD1. Germline V lookup: CDR1 SGHTA, CDR2 FQGNSA. J gave up 0 bases and V 5 bases, and 12 bases lay outside the gene matches. CDR3 size: 18 residues.

V and J are TRBV18 and TRBJ1-5; TRBD1 agrees at 10 bases. Looked up from germline, CDR1 is KGHSH and CDR2 is LQKENI. With V trimmed by 6 bases and J by 5 bases, 7 bases remained unmatched. This CDR3 spans 15 amino acids. CDR3 region: CASSQTGGGDQPQHF. In DNA form, the CDR3 reads TGTGCCAGCTCCCAGACAGGGGGCGGGGATCAGCCCCAGCATTTT.